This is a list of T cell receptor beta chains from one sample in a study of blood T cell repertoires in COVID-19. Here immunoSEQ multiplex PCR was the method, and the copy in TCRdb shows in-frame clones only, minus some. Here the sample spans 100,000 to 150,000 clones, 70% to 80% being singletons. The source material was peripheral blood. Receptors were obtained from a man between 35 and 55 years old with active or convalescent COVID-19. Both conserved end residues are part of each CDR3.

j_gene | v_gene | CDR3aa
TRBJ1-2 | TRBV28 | CASRQGGIVGYTF
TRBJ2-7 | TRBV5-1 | CASSLEGTSAHEQYF
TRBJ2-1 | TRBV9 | CASSVASGGEQFF
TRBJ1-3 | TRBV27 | CASRTSGAGNTIYF
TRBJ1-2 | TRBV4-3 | CASSPQDRAGGYTF
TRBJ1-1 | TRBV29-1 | CSVEEWDTVNTEAFF
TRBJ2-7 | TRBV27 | CASRTGGTYEQYF
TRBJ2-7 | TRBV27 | CASRREGGSYEQYF
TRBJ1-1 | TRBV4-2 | CASSQDATRVPEAFF
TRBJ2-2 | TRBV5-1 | CASSLSGPGNTGELFF
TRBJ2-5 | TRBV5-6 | CASSGLAGQIQETQYF
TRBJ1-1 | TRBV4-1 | CASSLTGGATEAFF
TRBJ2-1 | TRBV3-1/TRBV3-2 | CASRNFLTDEQFF
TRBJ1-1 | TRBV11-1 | CASSSRVLDTEAFF
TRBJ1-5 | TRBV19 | CASSSAGLSNQPQHF
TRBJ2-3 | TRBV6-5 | CASSLTASTDTQYF
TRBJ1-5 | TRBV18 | CASSATGVHQPQHF